One sample yielded the 3 T cell receptor beta chains listed below, sequenced in a study of metastatic and nonmetastatic thyroid tumors (TCRdb year 2020). No patient had received any treatment before thyroid surgery. Library generation was performed with PCR. The reads were generated on an Illumina HiSeq 4000. TCRdb cleaned the public reads at Q25 with fastp, built clones with MiXCR and kept in-frame beta chains. The sample includes over 50,000 clones, with under 30% observed a single time. The top ten clonotypes cover more than 15% of the sample. Sequenced input: blood. The receptor set was obtained from a female donor with papillary thyroid cancer or a benign thyroid nodule (not recorded which). Some clones in this sample may be carry-over from other donors' samples.

This chain links TRBV5-1 with TRBJ1-5; D possibly corresponds to TRBD1 (6 bases). Trimming shortened V by 1 base and J by 3 bases, and 8 bases separated the two germline ends. The CDR3 loop spans 14 amino acids. CDR1 and CDR2 (germline): SGHRS, YFSETQ. This CDR3 is CASSLTGLNQPQHF. In DNA form, the CDR3 reads TGCGCCAGCAGCTTGACAGGGCTCAATCAGCCCCAGCATTTT.

This clone was counted a few times. One end of the junction is discordant with germline, which a read error may explain. The genes are TRBV6-1 and TRBJ1-3; 7 nucleotides line up with TRBD1. The germline CDR1 and CDR2 sequences are MNHNS and SASEGT. The CDR3 consists of 15 residues. The CDR3: CASSVQGKTGNTMYF. The CDR3, as DNA: TGTGCCAGCAGTGTACAGGGGAAGACTGGAAACACCATGTATTTT.

As concerns this clone: Mismatch with germline at one junction end may stem from a read error. The CDR3 DNA is TGTGCCAGCAGTTACTCCCCACGAACGCTTGGGGATGAGCAGTTCTTC. Translated: CASSYSPRTLGDEQFF. This chain connects TRBV6-4 to TRBJ2-1; D remains ambiguous. CDR1 MRHNA and CDR2 SNTAGT come from the germline V gene. There are 16 residues in the CDR3.